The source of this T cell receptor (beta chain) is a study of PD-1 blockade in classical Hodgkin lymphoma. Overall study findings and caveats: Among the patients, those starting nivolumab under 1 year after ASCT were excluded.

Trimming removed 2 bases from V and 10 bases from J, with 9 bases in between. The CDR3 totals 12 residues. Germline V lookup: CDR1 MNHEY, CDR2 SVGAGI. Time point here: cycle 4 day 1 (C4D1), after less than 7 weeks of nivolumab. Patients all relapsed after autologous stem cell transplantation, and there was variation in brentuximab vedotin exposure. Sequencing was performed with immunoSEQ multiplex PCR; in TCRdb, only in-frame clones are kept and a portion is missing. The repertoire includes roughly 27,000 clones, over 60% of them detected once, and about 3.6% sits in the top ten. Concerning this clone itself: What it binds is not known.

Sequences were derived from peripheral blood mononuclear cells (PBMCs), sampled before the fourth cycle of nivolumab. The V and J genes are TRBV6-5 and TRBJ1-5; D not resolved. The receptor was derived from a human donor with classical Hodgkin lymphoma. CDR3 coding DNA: TGTGCCAGCAGTTACCCGGCGACCCCCCAGCATTTT. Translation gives CASSYPATPQHF.